This is a list of T cell receptor beta chains from one sample in a study of control samples from healthy donors and cancer patients. The protocol was immunoSEQ multiplex PCR, while the TCRdb copy is restricted to in-frame clones and leaves out a portion. Of tens of thousands of clones listed, roughly 84% are singletons. The sequenced sample was PBMCs. These receptors came from a woman aged 45-60 years with lung cancer. Both conserved end residues are part of each CDR3. A D gene is named only where the DNA matches it firmly. Rows give clone size only sometimes, using once, few, many, or a class for an expanded clone.

v_call	j_call	d_call	clone_size	cdr3_nt	cdr3_aa
TRBV30	TRBJ1-6	-	-	TGTGCCTGGGGGAGCTCCTATAATTCACCCCTCCACTTT	CAWGSSYNSPLHF
TRBV27	TRBJ2-1	TRBD2	-	TGTGCCAGCAGTCGACTAGCTGAGTACAATGAGCAGTTCTTC	CASSRLAEYNEQFF
TRBV19	TRBJ1-6	-	-	TGTGCCAGTAGTAACCGGGACAACTCACCCCTCCACTTT	CASSNRDNSPLHF
TRBV23-1	TRBJ2-5	TRBD1	few	TGCGCCAGCAGTCAACTCCCCGAATCCCTCCGGGACAGGGGATTGGAGACCCAGTACTTC	CASSQLPESLRDRGLETQYF
TRBV20-1	TRBJ1-2	-	once	TGCAGTGCTAGTGCCCACAAGGGATCCTATGGCTACACCTTC	CSASAHKGSYGYTF
TRBV7-3	TRBJ2-7	-	-	TGTGCCAGCAGCTTCCAGGGGGGGGCGCCCTACGAGCAGTACTTC	CASSFQGGAPYEQYF
TRBV30	TRBJ1-6	TRBD1	-	TGTGCCTGGGTCCAGGGAGGGACAGCCACAGGAACCCTCCACTTT	CAWVQGGTATGTLHF
TRBV7-2	TRBJ2-5	-	-	TGTGCCAGCAGCTTAGCCTCGGCAGGGCAACTCCAAGAGACCCAGTACTTC	CASSLASAGQLQETQYF
TRBV10-2	TRBJ1-5	-	-	TGCGCCAGCAGTGACAGGTTCGGAGACGGACCCCAGCATTTT	CASSDRFGDGPQHF
TRBV7-2	TRBJ1-5	-	few	TGTGCCAGCAGGGGGGATAGCAATCAGCCCCAGCATTTT	CASRGDSNQPQHF
TRBV29-1	TRBJ2-1	-	medium-sized	TGCAGCCATCCCCAGGGGAATTCTCCCTACAATGAGCAGTTCTTC	CSHPQGNSPYNEQFF
TRBV19	TRBJ2-1	TRBD1	-	TGTGCCAGTAGTATGGGTATCGGACAGGGTTATCTCGGTGAGCAGTTCTTC	CASSMGIGQGYLGEQFF
TRBV7-2	TRBJ1-3	-	-	TGTGCCAGCAGCTTAAACTTCGGGGACACCATATATTTT	CASSLNFGDTIYF